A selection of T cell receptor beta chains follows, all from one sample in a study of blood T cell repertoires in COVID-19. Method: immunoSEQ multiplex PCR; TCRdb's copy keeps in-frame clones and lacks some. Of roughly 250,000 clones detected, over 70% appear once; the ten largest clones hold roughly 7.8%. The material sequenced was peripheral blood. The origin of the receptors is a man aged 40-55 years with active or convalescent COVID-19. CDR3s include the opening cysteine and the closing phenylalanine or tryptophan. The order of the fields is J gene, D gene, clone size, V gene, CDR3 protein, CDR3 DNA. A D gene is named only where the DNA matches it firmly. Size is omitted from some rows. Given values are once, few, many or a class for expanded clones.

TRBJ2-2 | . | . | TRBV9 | CASSGDSPHGTGELFF | TGTGCCAGCAGCGGTGATTCGCCTCACGGCACCGGGGAGCTGTTTTTT
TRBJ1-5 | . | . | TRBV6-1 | CASSDRGNQPQHF | TGTGCCAGCAGTGACAGGGGCAATCAGCCCCAGCATTTT
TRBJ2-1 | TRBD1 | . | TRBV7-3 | CASSKPGQGNNEQFF | TGTGCCAGCAGCAAACCGGGACAGGGGAACAATGAGCAGTTCTTC
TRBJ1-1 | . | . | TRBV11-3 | CASSRTGSEAFF | TGTGCCAGCAGCCGTACAGGGTCTGAAGCTTTCTTT
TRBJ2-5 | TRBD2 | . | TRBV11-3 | CASSSGTSGFETQYF | TGTGCCAGCAGCTCCGGGACTAGCGGGTTTGAGACCCAGTACTTC
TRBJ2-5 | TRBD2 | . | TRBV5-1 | CASSLNPRRGGGAAQETQYF | TGCGCCAGCAGCTTGAATCCTCGCCGGGGGGGAGGGGCGGCACAAGAGACCCAGTACTTC
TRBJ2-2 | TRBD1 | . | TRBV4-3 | CASSQPGQGTGELFF | TGCGCCAGCAGCCAGCCGGGACAGGGGACCGGGGAGCTGTTTTTT
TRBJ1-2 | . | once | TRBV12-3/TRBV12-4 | CASSLTADYGYTF | TGTGCCAGCAGTTTAACTGCTGACTATGGCTACACCTTC
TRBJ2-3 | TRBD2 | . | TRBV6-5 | CASSPIAGPTDTQYF | TGTGCCAGCAGTCCTATAGCGGGGCCCACAGATACGCAGTATTTT
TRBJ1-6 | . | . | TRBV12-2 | CASRLAGQMNSPLHF | TGTGCAAGTCGCTTAGCGGGACAGATGAATTCACCCCTCCACTTT
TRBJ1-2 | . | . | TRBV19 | CASRAPGFDGYTF | TGTGCCAGTAGGGCCCCGGGATTTGATGGCTACACCTTC
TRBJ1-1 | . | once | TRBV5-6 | CASSPFIGGDTEAFF | TGTGCCAGCAGCCCGTTCATCGGCGGGGACACTGAAGCTTTCTTT
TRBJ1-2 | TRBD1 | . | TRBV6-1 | CASSEAPGQQYGYTF | TGTGCCAGCAGTGAAGCGCCGGGACAGCAATATGGCTACACCTTC
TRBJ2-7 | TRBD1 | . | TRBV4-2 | CASSQDDRAYEQYF | TGTGCCAGCAGCCAAGATGACAGGGCCTACGAGCAGTACTTC
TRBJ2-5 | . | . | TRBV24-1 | CATSESSGLQETQYF | TGTGCCACCAGTGAGTCGTCAGGACTCCAAGAGACCCAGTACTTC
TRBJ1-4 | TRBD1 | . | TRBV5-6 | CASSPWTGGVEKLFF | TGTGCCAGCAGCCCGTGGACAGGGGGCGTTGAAAAACTGTTTTTT
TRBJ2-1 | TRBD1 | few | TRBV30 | CAWSRGGASEQFF | TGTGCCTGGAGTAGAGGGGGCGCTAGTGAGCAGTTCTTC
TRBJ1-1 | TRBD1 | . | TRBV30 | CAWRNQGATEAFF | TGTGCCTGGAGAAACCAGGGGGCAACTGAAGCTTTCTTT
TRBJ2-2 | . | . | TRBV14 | CASSQVRSPGFRRGRGAVF | TGTGCCAGCAGCCAAGTTCGAAGCCCAGGGTTTCGGCGGGGCCGGGGAGCTGTTTTT
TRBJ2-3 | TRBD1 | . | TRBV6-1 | CASSEGQGWNTQYF | TGTGCCAGCAGTGAAGGACAGGGGTGGAATACGCAGTATTTT
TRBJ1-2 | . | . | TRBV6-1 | CASSESVGYTF | TGTGCCAGCAGTGAATCGGTTGGCTACACCTTC
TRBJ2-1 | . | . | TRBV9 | CASSATRSGGMNEQFF | TGTGCCAGCAGCGCCACGCGGAGCGGCGGAATGAATGAGCAGTTCTTC
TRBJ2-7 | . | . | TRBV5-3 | CARSLVYSSYEQYF | TGTGCCAGAAGCTTGGTTTATTCCTCCTACGAGCAGTACTTC
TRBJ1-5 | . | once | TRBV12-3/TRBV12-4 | CASSLAGGQPQHF | TGTGCCAGCAGTTTAGCCGGGGGGCAGCCCCAGCATTTT
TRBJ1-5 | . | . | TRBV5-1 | CASSPIPAGVSNQPQHF | TGCGCCAGCAGCCCCATCCCAGCGGGGGTTAGCAATCAGCCCCAGCATTTT
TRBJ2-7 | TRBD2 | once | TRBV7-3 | CASSSTPSGLLLF | TGTGCCAGCAGCTCGACGCCCTCGGGACTACTACTCTTC
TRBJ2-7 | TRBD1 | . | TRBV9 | CASSVGTGLSYEQYF | TGTGCCAGCAGCGTAGGGACAGGTCTCTCCTACGAGCAGTACTTC